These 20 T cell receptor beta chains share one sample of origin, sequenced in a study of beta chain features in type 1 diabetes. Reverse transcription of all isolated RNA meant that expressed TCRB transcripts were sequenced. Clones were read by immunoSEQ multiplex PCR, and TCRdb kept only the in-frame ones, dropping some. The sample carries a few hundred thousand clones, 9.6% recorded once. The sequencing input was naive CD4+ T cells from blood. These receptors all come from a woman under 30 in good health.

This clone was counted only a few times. CDR3 in amino acids: CASRGILDTIYF. In DNA form, the CDR3 reads TGTGCCAGCAGGGGCATTTTGGACACCATATATTTT. This rearrangement joins TRBV6-1 to TRBJ1-3, with unresolved D. Per germline, CDR1 MNHNS and CDR2 SASEGT. This CDR3 region has 12 residues. The V gene lost 6 bases and the J gene lost 8 bases, with 11 bases spanning the gap.

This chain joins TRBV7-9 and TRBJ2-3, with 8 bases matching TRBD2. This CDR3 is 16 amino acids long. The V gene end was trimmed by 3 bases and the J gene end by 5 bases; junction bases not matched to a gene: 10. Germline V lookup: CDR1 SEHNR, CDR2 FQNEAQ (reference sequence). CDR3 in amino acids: CASSFGMRGAGDTQYF. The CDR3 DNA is TGTGCCAGCAGCTTCGGTATGCGGGGGGCCGGAGATACGCAGTATTTT.

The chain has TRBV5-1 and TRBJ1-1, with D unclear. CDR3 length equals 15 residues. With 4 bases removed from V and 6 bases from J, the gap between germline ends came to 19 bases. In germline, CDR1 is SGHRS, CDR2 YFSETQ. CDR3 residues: CASSRVELPGAEAFF. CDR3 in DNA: TGCGCCAGCAGCCGTGTAGAGCTTCCCGGGGCTGAAGCTTTCTTT.

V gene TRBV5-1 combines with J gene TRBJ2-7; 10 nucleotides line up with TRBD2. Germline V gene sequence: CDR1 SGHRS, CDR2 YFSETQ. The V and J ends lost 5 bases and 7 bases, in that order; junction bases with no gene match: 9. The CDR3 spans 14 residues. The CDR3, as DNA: TGCGCCAGCAGACTGACTAGCGGGCCTAATGAGCAGTACTTC. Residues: CASRLTSGPNEQYF. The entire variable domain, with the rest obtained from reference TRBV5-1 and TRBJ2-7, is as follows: KAGVTQTPRYLIKTRGQQVTLSCSPISGHRSVSWYQQTPGQGLQFLFEYFSETQRNKGNFPGRFSGRQFSNSRSEMNVSTLELGDSALYLCASRLTSGPNEQYFGPGTRLTVT.

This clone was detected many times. The DNA of the CDR3 is TGTGCCAGCAGCTCCGGGACGGGGGTCGAGCAGTTCTTC. Translating it yields CASSSGTGVEQFF. The chain joins TRBV28 to TRBJ2-1; D may be TRBD2 (6 bases). The V gene's germline CDR1 is MDHEN and CDR2 SYDVKM. The CDR3 covers 13 residues. V lost 6 bases to trimming and J lost 10 bases, with 16 bases between them.

The CDR3 sequence: CAWKQGSRWSDTEAFF. In DNA, the CDR3 is TGTGCCTGGAAACAGGGGTCTCGGTGGTCGGACACTGAAGCTTTCTTT. The chain carries TRBV30 and TRBJ1-1; 7 bases align to TRBD1. The CDR3 loop spans 16 amino acids. Germline CDR1 is GTSNPN and CDR2 is SVGIG (reference sequence). Trimming cost V 4 bases and J 3 bases; bases outside gene matches: 14.

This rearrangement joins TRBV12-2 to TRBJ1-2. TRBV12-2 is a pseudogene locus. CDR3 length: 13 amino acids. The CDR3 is CASLLVDRNGYTF. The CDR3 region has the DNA TGTGCAAGTCTCCTAGTAGACCGCAATGGCTACACCTTC.

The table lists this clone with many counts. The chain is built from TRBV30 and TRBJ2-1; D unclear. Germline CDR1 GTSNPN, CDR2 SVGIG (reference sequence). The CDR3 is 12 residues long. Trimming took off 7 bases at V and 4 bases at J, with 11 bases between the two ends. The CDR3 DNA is TGTGCCTCCCAGGCAGGATACAATGAGCAGTTCTTC. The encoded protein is CASQAGYNEQFF.

CDR3 nucleotides: TGTGCCAGCAGTGAAGGTAGAGGGAATGAGCAGTTCTTC. Translating gives CASSEGRGNEQFF. The chain has TRBV2 and TRBJ2-1; D is perhaps TRBD2 (5 bases). The CDR3 spans 13 residues. V was shortened by 1 base and J by 7 bases, with 8 bases between the two germline ends. Germline CDR1 is SNHLY and CDR2 is FYNNEI.

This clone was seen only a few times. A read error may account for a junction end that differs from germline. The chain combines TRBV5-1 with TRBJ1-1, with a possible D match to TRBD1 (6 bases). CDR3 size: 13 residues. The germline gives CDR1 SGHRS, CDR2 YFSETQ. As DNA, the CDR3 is TGCGCCAGCACCTTGACAGGGAACACTGAAGCTTTCTTT. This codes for CASTLTGNTEAFF.

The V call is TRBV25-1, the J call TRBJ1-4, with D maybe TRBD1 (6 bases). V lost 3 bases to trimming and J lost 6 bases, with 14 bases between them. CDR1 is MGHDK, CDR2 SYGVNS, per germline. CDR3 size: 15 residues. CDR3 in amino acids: CASSDPGKGDEKLFF. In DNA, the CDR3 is TGTGCCAGCAGTGACCCGGGGAAGGGGGATGAAAAACTGTTTTTT.

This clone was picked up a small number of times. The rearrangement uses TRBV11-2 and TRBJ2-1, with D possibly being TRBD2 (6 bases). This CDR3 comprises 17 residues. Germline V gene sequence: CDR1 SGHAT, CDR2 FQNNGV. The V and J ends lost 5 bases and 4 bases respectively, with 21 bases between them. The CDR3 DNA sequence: TGTGCCAGCAGCGCGCAGACTAGTCCGGCGCCTTACAATGAGCAGTTCTTC. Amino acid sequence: CASSAQTSPAPYNEQFF.

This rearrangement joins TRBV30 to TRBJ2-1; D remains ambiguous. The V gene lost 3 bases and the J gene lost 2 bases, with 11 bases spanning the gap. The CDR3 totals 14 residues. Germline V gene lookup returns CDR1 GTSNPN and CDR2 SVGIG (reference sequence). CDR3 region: CAWRTGVAYNEQFF. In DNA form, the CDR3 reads TGTGCCTGGAGGACCGGAGTGGCCTACAATGAGCAGTTCTTC.

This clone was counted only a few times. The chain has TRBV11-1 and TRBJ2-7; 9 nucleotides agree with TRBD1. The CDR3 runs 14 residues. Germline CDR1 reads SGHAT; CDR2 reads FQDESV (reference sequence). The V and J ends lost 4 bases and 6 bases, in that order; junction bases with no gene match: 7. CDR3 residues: CASSSRTGVAEQYF. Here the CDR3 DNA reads TGTGCCAGCAGCTCAAGGACAGGGGTGGCCGAGCAGTACTTC.

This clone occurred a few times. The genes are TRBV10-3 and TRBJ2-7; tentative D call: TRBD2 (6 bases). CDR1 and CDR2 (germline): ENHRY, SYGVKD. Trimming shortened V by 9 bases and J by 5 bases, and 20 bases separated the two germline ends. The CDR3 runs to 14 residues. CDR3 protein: CAISRSGSLDEQYF. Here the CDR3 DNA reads TGTGCCATTTCCAGGAGCGGGTCTCTCGACGAGCAGTACTTC.

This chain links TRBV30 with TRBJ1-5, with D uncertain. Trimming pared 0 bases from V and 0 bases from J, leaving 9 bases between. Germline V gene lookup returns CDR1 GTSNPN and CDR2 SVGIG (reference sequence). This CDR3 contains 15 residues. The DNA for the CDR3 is TGTGCCTGGAGTGTAGGAGGGTATAGCAATCAGCCCCAGCATTTT. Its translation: CAWSVGGYSNQPQHF.

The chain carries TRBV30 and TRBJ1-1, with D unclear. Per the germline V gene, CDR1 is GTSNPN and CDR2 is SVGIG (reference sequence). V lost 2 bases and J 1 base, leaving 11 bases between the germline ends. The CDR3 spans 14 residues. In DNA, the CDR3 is TGTGCCTGGAGTTCCGGGAATCCGAACACTGAAGCTTTCTTT. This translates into CAWSSGNPNTEAFF.

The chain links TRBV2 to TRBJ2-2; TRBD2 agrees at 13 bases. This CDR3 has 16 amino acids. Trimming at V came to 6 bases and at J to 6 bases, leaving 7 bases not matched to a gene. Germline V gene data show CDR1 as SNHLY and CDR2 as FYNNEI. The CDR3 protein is CASRPTSGRGAGELFF. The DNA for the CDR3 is TGTGCCAGCAGACCCACTAGCGGGAGGGGAGCCGGGGAGCTGTTTTTT.

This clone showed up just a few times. The CDR3 DNA is TGTGCCAGCAGCCGACAGGGATTGAACACTGAAGCTTTCTTT. Amino acid sequence: CASSRQGLNTEAFF. The chain links TRBV7-2 to TRBJ1-1; 7 nucleotides line up with TRBD1. The V and J ends lost 5 bases and 0 bases, in that order; junction bases with no gene match: 3. Germline CDR1 and CDR2: SGHTA and FQGNSA. This CDR3 is built from 14 residues.

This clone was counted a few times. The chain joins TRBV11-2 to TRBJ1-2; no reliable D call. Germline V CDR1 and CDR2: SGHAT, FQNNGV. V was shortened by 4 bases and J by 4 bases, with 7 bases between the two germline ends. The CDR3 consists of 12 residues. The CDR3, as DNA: TGTGCCAGCAGCTCGGGATCCTATGGCTACACCTTC. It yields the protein CASSSGSYGYTF.